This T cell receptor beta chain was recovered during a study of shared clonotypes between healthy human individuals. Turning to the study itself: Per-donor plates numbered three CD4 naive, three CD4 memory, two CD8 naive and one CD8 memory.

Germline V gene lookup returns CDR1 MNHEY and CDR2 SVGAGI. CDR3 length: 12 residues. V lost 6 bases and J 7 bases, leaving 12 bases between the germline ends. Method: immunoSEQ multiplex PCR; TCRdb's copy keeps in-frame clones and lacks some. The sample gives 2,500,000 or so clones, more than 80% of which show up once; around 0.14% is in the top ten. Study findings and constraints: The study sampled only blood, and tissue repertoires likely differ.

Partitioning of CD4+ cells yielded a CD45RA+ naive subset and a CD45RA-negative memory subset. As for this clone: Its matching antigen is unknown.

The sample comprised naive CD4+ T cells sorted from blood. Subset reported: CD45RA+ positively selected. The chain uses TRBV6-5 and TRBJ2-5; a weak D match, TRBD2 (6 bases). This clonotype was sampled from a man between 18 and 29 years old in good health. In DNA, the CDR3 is TGTGCCAGCAGCCCGGTCGGGAGGACCCAGTACTTC. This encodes CASSPVGRTQYF.